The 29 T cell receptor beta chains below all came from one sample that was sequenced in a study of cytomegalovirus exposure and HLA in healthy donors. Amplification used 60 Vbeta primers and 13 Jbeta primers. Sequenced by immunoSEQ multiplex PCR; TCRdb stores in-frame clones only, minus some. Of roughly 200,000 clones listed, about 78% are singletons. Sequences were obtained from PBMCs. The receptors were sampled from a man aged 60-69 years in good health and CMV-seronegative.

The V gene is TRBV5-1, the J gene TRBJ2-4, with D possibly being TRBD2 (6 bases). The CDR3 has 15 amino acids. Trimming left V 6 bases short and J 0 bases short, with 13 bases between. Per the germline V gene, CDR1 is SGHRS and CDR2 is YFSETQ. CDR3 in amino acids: CASTPGLLAKNIQYF. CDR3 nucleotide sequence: TGCGCCAGCACCCCAGGACTACTAGCCAAAAACATTCAGTACTTC.

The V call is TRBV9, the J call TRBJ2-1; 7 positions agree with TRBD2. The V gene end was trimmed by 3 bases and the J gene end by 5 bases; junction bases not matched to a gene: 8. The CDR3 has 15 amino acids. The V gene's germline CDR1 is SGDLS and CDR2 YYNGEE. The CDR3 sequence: CASSALGLPNNEQFF. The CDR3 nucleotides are TGTGCCAGCAGCGCGTTGGGACTACCTAACAATGAGCAGTTCTTC. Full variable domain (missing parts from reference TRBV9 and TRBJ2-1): DSGVTQTPKHLITATGQRVTLRCSPRSGDLSVYWYQQSLDQGLQFLIQYYNGEERAKGNILERFSAQQFPDLHSELNLSSLELGDSALYFCASSALGLPNNEQFFGPGTRLTVL.

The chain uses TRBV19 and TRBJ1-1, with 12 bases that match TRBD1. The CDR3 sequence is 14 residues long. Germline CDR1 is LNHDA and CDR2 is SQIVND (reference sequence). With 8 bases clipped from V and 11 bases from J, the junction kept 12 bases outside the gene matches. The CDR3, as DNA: TGTGCCAGTGGGGGGACAGGGGGCACAGGTGGGGCTTTCTTT. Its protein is CASGGTGGTGGAFF.

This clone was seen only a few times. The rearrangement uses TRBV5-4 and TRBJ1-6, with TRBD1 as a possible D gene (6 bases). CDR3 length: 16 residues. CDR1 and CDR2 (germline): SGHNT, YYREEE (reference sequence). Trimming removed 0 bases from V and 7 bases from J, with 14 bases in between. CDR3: CASSLDRGGPNSPLHF. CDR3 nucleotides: TGTGCCAGCAGCTTGGATCGGGGGGGGCCAAATTCACCCCTCCACTTT.

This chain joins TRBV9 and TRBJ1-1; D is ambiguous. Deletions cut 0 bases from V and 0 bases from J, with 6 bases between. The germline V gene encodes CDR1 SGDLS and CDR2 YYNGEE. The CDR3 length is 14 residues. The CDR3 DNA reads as TGTGCCAGCAGCGTAGACGGGGTGAACACTGAAGCTTTCTTT. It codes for CASSVDGVNTEAFF.

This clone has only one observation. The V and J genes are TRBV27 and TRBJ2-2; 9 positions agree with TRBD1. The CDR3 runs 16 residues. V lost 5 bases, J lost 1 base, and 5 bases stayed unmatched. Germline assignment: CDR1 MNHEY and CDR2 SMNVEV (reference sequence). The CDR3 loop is CASSRPTGGNTGELFF. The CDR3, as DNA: TGTGCCAGCAGTCGTCCGACAGGGGGGAACACCGGGGAGCTGTTTTTT.

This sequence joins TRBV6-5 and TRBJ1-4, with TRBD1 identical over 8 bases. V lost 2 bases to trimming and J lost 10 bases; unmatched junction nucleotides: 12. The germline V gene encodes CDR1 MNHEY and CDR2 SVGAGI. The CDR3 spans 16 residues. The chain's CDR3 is CASSYDGPGGAGKLFF. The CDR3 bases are TGTGCCAGCAGTTACGATGGGCCAGGGGGCGCAGGAAAACTGTTTTTT.

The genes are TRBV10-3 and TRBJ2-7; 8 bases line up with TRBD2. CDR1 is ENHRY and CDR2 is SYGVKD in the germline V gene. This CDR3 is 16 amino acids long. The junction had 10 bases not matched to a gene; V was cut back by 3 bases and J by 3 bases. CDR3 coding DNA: TGTGCCATCAGTGAAGGCCTAGCGGGCCGTAGCTACGAGCAGTACTTC. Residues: CAISEGLAGRSYEQYF.

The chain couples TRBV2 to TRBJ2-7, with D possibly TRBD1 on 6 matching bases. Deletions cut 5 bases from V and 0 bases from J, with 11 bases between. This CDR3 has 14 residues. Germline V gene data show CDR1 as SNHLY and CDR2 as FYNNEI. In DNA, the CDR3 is TGTGCCAGCAGTCTGGACAGAGACTCCTACGAGCAGTACTTC. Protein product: CASSLDRDSYEQYF.

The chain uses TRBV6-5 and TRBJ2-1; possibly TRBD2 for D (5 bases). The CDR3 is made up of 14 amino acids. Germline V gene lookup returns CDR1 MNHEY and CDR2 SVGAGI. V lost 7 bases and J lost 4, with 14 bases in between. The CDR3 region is CASTSHSGYNEQFF. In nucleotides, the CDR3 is TGTGCCAGCACTTCTCACTCGGGGTACAATGAGCAGTTCTTC.

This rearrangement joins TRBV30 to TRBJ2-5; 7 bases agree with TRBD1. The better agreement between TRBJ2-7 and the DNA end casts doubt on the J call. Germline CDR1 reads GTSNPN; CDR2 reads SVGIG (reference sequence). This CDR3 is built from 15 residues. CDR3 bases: TGTGCCTGGAACAGTGGACAGGTCCCCCTCTACGAGCAGTACTTC. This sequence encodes CAWNSGQVPLYEQYF.

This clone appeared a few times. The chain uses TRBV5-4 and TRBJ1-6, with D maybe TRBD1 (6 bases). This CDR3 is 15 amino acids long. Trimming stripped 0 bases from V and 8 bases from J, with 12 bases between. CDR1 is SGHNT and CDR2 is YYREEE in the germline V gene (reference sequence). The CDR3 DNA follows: TGTGCCAGCAGCTTGGTACAGGGTGTTGATTCACCCCTCCACTTT. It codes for CASSLVQGVDSPLHF.

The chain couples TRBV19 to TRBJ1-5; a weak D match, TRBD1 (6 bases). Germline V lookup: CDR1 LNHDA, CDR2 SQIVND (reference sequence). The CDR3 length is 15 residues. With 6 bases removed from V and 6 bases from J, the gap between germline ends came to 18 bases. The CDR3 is CASSLDTDRLQPQHF. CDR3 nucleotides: TGTGCCAGTAGCCTTGATACGGACAGACTTCAGCCCCAGCATTTT.

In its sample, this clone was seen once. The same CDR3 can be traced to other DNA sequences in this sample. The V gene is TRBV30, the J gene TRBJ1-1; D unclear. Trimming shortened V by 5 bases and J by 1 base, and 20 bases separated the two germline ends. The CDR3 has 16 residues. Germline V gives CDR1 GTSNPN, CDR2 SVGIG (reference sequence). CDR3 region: CAWGRTPPGRNTEAFF. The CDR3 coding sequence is TGTGCCTGGGGCAGGACTCCTCCTGGGAGGAACACTGAAGCTTTCTTT.

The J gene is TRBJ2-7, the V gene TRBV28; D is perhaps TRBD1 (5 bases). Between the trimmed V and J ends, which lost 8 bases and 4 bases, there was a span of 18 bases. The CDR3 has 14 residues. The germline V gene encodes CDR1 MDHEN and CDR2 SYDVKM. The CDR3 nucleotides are TGTGCCAGCCGAAAACAGGCTCTCAATTACGAGCAGTACTTC. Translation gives CASRKQALNYEQYF.

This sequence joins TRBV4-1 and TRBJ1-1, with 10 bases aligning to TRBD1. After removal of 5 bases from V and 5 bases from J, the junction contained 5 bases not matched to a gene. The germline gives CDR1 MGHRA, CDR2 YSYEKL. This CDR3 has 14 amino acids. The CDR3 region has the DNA TGCGCCAGCAGCGCTCGGACAGGGGGTACTGAAGCTTTCTTT. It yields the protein CASSARTGGTEAFF.

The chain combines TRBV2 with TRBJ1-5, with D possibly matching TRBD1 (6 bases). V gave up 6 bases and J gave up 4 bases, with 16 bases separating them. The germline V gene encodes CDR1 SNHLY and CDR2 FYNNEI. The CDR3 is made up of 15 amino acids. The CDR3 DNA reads TGTGCCAGCAGAGGGGGGGGCAGGGGAAATCAGCCCCAGCATTTT. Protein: CASRGGGRGNQPQHF.

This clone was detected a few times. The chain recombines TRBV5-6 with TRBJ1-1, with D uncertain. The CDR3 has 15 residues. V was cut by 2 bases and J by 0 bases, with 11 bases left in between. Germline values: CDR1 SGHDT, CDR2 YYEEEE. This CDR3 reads CASSLLGSVNTEAFF. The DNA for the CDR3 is TGTGCCAGCAGCTTACTCGGGTCAGTGAACACTGAAGCTTTCTTT.

Here the CDR3 reads CSVERGWNTEAFF. The CDR3 DNA is TGCAGCGTTGAGAGGGGGTGGAACACTGAAGCTTTCTTT. V is TRBV29-1 and J is TRBJ1-1; possible D gene TRBD1, 6 bases. CDR3 length: 13 amino acids. The germline V gene has CDR1 SQVTM and CDR2 ANQGSEA. The V end was cut by 3 bases, the J end by 1 base, with 9 bases between. The entire variable domain, with the rest obtained from reference TRBV29-1 and TRBJ1-1, is as follows: SAVISQKPSRDICQRGTSLTIQCQVDSQVTMMFWYRQQPGQSLTLIATANQGSEATYESGFVIDKFPISRPNLTFSTLTVSNMSPEDSSIYLCSVERGWNTEAFFGQGTRLTVV.

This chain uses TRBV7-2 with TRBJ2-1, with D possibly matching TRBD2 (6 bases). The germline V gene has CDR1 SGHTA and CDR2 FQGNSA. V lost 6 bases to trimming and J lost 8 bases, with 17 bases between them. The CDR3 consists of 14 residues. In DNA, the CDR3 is TGTGCCAGCAGGAACCGACTAGGCGGCTATGAGCAGTTCTTC. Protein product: CASRNRLGGYEQFF. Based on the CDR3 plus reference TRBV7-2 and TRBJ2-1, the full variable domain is GAGVSQSPSNKVTEKGKDVELRCDPISGHTALYWYRQSLGQGLEFLIYFQGNSAPDKSGLPSDRFSAERTGGSVSTLTIQRTQQEDSAVYLCASRNRLGGYEQFFGPGTRLTVL.

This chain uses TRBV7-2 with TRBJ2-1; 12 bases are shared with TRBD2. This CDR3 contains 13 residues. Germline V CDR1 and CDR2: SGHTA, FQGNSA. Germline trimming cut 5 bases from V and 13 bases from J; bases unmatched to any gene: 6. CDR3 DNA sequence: TGTGCCAGCAGCCCCCTAGCGGGGGGGCGCCAGTTCTTC. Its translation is CASSPLAGGRQFF.

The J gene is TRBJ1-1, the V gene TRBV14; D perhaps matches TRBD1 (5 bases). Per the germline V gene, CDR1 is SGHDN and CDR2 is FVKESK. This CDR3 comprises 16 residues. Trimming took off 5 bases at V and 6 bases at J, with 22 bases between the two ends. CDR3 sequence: CASSKTTPGGEAEAFF. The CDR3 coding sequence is TGTGCCAGCAGCAAAACAACGCCGGGGGGTGAGGCTGAAGCTTTCTTT. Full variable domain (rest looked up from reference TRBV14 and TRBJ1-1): EAGVTQFPSHSVIEKGQTVTLRCDPISGHDNLYWYRRVMGKEIKFLLHFVKESKQDESGMPNNRFLAERTGGTYSTLKVQPAELEDSGVYFCASSKTTPGGEAEAFFGQGTRLTVV.

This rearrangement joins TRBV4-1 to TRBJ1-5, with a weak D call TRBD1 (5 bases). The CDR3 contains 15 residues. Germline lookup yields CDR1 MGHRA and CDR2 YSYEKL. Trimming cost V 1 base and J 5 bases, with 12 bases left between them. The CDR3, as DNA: TGCGCCAGCAGCCAAGCTCCCGGAGGGGATCAGCCCCAGCATTTT. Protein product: CASSQAPGGDQPQHF.

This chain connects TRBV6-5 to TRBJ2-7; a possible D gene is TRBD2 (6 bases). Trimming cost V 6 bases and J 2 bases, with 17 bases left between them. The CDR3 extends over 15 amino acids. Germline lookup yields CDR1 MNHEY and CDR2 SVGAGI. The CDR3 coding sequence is TGTGCCAGCAGACTGGGGACTGCAACTACCTACGAGCAGTACTTC. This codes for CASRLGTATTYEQYF.

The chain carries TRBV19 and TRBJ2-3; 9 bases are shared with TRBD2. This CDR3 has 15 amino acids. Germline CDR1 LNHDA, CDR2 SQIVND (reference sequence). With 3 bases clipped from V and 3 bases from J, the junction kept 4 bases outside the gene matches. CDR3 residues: CASSIGAGGTDTQYF. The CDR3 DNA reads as TGTGCCAGTAGTATCGGAGCGGGAGGAACAGATACGCAGTATTTT.

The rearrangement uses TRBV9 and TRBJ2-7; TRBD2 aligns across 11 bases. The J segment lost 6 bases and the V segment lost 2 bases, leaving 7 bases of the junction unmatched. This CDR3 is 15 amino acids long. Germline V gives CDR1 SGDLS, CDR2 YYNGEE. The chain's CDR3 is CASSVLAGGHGEQYF. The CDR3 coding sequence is TGTGCCAGCAGCGTTTTAGCGGGGGGGCATGGCGAGCAGTACTTC.

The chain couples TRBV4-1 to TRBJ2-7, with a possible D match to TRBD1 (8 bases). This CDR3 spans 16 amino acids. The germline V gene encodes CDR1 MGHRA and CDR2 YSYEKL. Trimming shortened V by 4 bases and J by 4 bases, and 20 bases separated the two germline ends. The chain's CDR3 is CASSPGGTGSPYEQYF. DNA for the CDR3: TGCGCCAGCAGCCCCGGGGGGACAGGTTCTCCTTACGAGCAGTACTTC.

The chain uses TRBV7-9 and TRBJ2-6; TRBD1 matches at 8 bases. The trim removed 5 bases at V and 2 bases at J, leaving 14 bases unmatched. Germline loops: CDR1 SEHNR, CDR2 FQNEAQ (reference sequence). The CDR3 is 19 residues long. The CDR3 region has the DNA TGTGCCAGCAGCCCCAGGACAGGGAGCGTGGGCGCTGGGGCCAACGTCCTGACTTTC. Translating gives CASSPRTGSVGAGANVLTF.

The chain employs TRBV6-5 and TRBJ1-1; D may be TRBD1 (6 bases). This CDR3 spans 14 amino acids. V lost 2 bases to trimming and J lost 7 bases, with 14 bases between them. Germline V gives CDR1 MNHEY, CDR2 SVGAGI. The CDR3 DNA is TGTGCCAGCAGTTACGCAGGGGTCCAATTTGAAGCTTTCTTT. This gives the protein CASSYAGVQFEAFF.